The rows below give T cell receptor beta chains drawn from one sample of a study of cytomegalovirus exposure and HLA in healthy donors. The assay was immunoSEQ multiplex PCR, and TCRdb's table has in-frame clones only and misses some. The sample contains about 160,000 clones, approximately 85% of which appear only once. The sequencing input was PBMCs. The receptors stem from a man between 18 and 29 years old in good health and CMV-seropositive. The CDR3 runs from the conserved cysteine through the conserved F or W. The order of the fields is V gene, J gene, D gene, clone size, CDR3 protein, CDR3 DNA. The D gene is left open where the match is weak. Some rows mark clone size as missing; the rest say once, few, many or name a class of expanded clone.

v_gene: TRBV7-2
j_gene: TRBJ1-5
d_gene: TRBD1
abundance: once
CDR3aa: CASSSPGQGPQPQHF
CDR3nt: TGTGCCAGCAGCTCCCCGGGACAGGGTCCTCAGCCCCAGCATTTT

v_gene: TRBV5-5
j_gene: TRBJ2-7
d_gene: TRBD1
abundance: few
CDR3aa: CASSFGTGTSYEQYF
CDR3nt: TGTGCCAGCAGCTTTGGGACAGGGACCTCCTACGAGCAGTACTTC

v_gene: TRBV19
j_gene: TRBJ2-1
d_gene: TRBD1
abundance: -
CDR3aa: CASSPRQGAYNEQFF
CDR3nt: TGTGCCAGTAGTCCCCGACAGGGGGCCTACAATGAGCAGTTCTTC

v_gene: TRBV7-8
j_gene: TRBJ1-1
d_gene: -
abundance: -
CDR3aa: CASSSRTVRTEAFF
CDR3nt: TGTGCCAGCAGCAGCAGGACAGTTCGAACTGAAGCTTTCTTT

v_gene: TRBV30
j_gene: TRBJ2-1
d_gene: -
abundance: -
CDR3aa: CAWNDRYNEQFF
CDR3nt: TGTGCCTGGAACGACAGGTACAATGAGCAGTTCTTC

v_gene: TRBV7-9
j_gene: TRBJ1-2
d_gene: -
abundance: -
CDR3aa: CASRHPGVPWGGYTF
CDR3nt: TGTGCCAGCAGACATCCGGGGGTCCCCTGGGGGGGCTACACCTTC

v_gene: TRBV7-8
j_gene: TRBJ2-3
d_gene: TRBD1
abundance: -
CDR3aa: CASSLRDRGPDTQYF
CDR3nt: TGTGCCAGCAGCTTAAGGGACAGGGGGCCAGATACGCAGTATTTT

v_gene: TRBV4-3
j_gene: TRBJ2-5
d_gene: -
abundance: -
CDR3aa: CASSQELAGETQYF
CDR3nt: TGCGCCAGCAGCCAAGAACTGGCAGGGGAGACCCAGTACTTC

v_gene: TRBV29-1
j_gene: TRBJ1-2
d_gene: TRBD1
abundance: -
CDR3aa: CSVRRDRGLYGYTF
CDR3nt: TGCAGCGTTAGACGGGACAGGGGGTTGTATGGCTACACCTTC

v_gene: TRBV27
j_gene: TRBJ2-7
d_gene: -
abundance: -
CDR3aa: CASGAANSYEQYF
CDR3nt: TGTGCCAGCGGGGCAGCGAACTCCTACGAGCAGTACTTC

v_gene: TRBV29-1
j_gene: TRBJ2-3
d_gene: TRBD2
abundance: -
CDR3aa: CSVNPGLAGGSTDTQYF
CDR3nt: TGCAGCGTAAATCCGGGACTAGCGGGGGGAAGCACAGATACGCAGTATTTT

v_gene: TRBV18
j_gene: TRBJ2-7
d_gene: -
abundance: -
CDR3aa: CASSPETSYEQYF
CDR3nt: TGTGCCAGCTCACCCGAGACATCGTACGAGCAGTACTTC

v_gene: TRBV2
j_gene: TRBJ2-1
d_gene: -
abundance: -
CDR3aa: CASSEELSNPFF
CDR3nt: TGTGCCAGCAGTGAAGAACTCTCAAACCCCTTCTTC

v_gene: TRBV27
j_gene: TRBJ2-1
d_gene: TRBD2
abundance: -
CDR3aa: CASSLAGGQYNEQFF
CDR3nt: TGTGCCAGCAGTTTGGCGGGGGGGCAGTACAATGAGCAGTTCTTC

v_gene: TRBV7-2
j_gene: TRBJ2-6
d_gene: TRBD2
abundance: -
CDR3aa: CASSKLAGTGANVLTF
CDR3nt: TGTGCCAGCAGCAAACTAGCGGGGACTGGGGCCAACGTCCTGACTTTC

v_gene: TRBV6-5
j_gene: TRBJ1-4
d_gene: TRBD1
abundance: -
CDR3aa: CASSINRGRNEKLFF
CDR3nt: TGTGCCAGCAGTATTAACAGGGGGCGAAATGAAAAACTGTTTTTT

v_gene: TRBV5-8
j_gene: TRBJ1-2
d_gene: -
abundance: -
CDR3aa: CATPDTLFYGYTF
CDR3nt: TGTGCCACACCGGACACCCTATTCTATGGCTACACCTTC

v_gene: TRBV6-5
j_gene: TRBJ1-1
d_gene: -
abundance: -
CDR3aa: CASSSPDRWNTEAFF
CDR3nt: TGTGCCAGCAGTTCCCCTGACAGGTGGAACACTGAAGCTTTCTTT

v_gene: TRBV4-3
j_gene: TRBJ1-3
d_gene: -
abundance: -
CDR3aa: CASSQDLVSSGNTIYF
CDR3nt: TGCGCCAGCAGCCAAGATTTGGTCAGCTCTGGAAACACCATATATTTT

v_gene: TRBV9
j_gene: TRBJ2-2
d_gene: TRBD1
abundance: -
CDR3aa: CASSVGGTGGIGELFF
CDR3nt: TGTGCCAGCAGCGTAGGAGGGACAGGGGGTATAGGGGAGCTGTTTTTT

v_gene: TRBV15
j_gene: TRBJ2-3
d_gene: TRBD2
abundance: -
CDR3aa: CATSRGEGPTKDTQYF
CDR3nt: TGTGCCACCAGCAGAGGGGAGGGGCCTACTAAAGATACGCAGTATTTT

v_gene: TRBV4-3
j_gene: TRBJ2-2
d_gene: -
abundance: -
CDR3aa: CASSIQTGNTGELFF
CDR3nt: TGCGCCAGCAGTATACAGACAGGGAACACCGGGGAGCTGTTTTTT

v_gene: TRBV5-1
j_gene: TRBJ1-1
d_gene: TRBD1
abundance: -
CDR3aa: CATRGQMNTEAFF
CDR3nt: TGCGCCACCCGGGGACAGATGAACACTGAAGCTTTCTTT

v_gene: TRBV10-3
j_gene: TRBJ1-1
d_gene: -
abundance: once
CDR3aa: CAIRSGTEAFF
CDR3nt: TGTGCCATCCGATCCGGCACTGAAGCTTTCTTT

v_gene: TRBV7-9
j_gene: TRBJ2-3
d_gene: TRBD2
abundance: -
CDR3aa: CASSPPLAGNTDTQYF
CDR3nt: TGTGCCAGCAGCCCCCCCCTAGCGGGAAACACAGATACGCAGTATTTT

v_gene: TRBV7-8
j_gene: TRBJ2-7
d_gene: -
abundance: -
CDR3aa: CASSRDRVRRSYEQYF
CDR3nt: TGTGCCAGCAGCCGCGACCGGGTTCGCCGGTCCTACGAGCAGTACTTC

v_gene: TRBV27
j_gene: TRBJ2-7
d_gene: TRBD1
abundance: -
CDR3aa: CASSRQGPGEQYF
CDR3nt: TGTGCCAGCTCTCGACAGGGGCCTGGCGAGCAGTACTTC

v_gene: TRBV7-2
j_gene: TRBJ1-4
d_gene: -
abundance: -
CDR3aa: CASSRAEGTNEKLFF
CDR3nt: TGTGCCAGCAGCCGGGCCGAGGGAACTAATGAAAAACTGTTTTTT

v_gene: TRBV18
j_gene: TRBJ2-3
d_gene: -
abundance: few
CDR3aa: CASSWRGASTDTQYF
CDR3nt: TGTGCCAGCTCCTGGCGCGGGGCTAGCACAGATACGCAGTATTTT

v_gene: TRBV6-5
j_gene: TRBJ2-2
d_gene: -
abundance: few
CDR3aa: CASSPGLVGELFF
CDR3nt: TGTGCCAGCAGCCCGGGGTTGGTAGGGGAGCTGTTTTTT

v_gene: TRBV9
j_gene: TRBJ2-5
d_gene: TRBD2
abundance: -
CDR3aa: CASSISGGIGETQYF
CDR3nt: TGTGCCAGCAGCATTAGCGGGGGGATAGGAGAGACCCAGTACTTC

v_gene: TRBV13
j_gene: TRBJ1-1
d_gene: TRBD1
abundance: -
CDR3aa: CASSLGDRLASEAFF
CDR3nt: TGTGCCAGCAGCTTAGGGGACAGGTTAGCATCCGAAGCTTTCTTT

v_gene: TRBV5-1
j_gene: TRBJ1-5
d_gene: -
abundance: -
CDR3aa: CASSLNGPGNSNQPQHF
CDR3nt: TGCGCCAGCAGCCTAAATGGGCCAGGGAACAGCAATCAGCCCCAGCATTTT

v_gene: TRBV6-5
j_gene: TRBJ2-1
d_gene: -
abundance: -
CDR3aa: CASSRGNEQFF
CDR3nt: TGTGCCAGCAGCCGGGGGAATGAGCAGTTCTTC

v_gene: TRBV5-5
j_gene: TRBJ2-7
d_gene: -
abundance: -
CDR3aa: CASSSRGGSSYEQYF
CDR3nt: TGTGCCAGCAGCAGCCGCGGCGGAAGCTCCTACGAGCAGTACTTC

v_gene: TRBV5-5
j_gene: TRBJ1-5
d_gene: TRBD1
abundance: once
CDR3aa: CASSDTETGGRQPQHF
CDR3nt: TGTGCCAGCAGCGATACTGAAACAGGGGGCCGGCAGCCCCAGCATTTT

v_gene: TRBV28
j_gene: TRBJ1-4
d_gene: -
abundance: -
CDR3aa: CASSPPNEKLFF
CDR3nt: TGTGCCAGCAGTCCCCCGAATGAAAAACTGTTTTTT

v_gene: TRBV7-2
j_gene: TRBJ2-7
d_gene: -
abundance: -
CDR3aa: CASSLSAVGYYEQYF
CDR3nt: TGTGCCAGCAGCTTATCGGCGGTTGGATACTACGAGCAGTACTTC

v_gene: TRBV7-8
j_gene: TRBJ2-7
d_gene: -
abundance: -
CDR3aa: CASSSYRTVSYEQYF
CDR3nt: TGTGCCAGCAGCTCCTATCGTACCGTCTCCTACGAGCAGTACTTC

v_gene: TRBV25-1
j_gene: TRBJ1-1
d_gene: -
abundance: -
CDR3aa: CASSESGNTEAFF
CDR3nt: TGTGCCAGCAGTGAATCCGGGAACACTGAAGCTTTCTTT

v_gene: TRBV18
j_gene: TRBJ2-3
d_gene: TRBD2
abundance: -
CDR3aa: CASSPPSFGGGADTQYF
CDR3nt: TGTGCCAGCTCACCACCTTCGTTTGGCGGGGGGGCAGATACGCAGTATTTT

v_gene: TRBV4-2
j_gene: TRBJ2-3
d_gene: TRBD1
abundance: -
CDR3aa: CASSQTPGQGLDTQYF
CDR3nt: TGTGCCAGCAGCCAGACCCCGGGACAGGGGTTAGATACGCAGTATTTT

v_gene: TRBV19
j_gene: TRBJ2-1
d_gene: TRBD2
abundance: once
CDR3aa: CATDTGAGVYNEQFF
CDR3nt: TGTGCCACCGATACGGGAGCGGGGGTCTACAATGAGCAGTTCTTC

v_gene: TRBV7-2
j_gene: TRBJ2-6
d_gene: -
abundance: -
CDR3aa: CASSPGGSGANGLTF
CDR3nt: TGTGCCAGCAGCCCGGGGGGCTCTGGGGCCAACGGCCTGACTTTC

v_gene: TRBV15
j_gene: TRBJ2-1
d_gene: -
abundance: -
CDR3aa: CATSSRAGSYNEQFF
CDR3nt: TGTGCCACCAGCAGTAGAGCGGGTTCCTACAATGAGCAGTTCTTC

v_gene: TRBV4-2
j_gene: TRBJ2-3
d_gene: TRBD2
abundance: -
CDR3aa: CASSQGVSIAGGTDTQYF
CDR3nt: TGTGCCAGCAGCCAAGGAGTTTCGATAGCGGGGGGCACAGATACGCAGTATTTT

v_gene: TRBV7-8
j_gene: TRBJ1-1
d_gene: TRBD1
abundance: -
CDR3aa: CASSLADRAGEAFF
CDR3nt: TGTGCCAGCAGCTTAGCCGACAGGGCGGGTGAAGCTTTCTTT

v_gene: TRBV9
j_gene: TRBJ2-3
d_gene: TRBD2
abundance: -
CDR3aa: CASSVEGGGGTDTQYF
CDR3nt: TGTGCCAGCAGCGTAGAGGGCGGGGGGGGCACAGATACGCAGTATTTT

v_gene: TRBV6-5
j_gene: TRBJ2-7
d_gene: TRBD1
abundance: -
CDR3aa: CASSHRGPPDEQYF
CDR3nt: TGTGCCAGCAGTCACAGGGGTCCCCCTGACGAGCAGTACTTC

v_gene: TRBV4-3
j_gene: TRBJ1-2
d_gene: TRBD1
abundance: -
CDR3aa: CASSQDTGGGYGYTF
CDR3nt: TGCGCCAGCAGCCAAGATACAGGGGGCGGGTATGGCTACACCTTC

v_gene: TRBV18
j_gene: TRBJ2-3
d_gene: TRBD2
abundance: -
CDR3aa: CASSPYPLGAGASTDTQYF
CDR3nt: TGTGCCAGCTCACCTTACCCCCTGGGAGCGGGGGCTAGCACAGATACGCAGTATTTT

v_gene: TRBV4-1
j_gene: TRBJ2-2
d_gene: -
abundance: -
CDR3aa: CASSQRDPGTGELFF
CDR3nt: TGCGCCAGCAGCCAAAGGGATCCGGGGACCGGGGAGCTGTTTTTT

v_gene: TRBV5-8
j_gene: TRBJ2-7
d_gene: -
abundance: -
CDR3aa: CASSPGGDSLSSYEQYF
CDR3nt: TGTGCCAGCAGCCCGGGGGGGGACAGTCTAAGCTCCTACGAGCAGTACTTC

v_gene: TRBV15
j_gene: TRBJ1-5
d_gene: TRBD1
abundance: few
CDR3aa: CATSRPWTGVGNQPQHF
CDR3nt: TGTGCCACCAGCAGACCCTGGACAGGGGTTGGCAATCAGCCCCAGCATTTT

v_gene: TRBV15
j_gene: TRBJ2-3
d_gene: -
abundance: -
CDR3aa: CATSLTGTDTQYF
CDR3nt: TGTGCCACCAGCCTTACGGGGACAGATACGCAGTATTTT

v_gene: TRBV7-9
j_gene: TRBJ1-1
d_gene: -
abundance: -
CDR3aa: CASSSVAAEAFF
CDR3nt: TGTGCCAGCAGCAGTGTTGCGGCTGAAGCTTTCTTT

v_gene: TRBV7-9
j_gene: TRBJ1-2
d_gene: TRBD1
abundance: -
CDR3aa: CASSLQGENYGYTF
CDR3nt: TGTGCCAGCAGTTTACAGGGGGAGAACTATGGCTACACCTTC

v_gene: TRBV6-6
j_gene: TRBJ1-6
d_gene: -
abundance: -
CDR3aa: CASSYEASSYNSPLHF
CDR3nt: TGTGCCAGCAGTTACGAGGCCAGCTCCTATAATTCACCCCTCCACTTT

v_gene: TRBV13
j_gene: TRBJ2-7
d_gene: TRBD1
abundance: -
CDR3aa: CASSLGLGRDRDNYEQYF
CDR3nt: TGTGCCAGCAGCTTAGGTCTGGGGAGGGACAGGGACAACTACGAGCAGTACTTC

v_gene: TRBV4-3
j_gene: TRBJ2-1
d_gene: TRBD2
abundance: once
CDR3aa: CASSQAAGGPNEQFF
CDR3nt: TGCGCCAGCAGCCAAGCAGCGGGGGGGCCCAATGAGCAGTTCTTC